Sequencing of this T cell receptor (beta chain) was carried out in a study of follicular helper T cells after annual influenza vaccination. Worth noting for this clone: The antigen remains unidentified.

V was clipped by 3 bases and J by 4 bases, with 9 bases between them. The length of the CDR3 is 13 residues. From germline, CDR1 is ENHRY and CDR2 SYGVKD. Study-level points and caveats: ICOS+CD38+ cTfh clonality change tracked circulating plasmablast frequency change. Productive TCRB sequences came from only about 9.5-20% of cells.

Profiled with immunoSEQ multiplex PCR; TCRdb holds only in-frame clones, not every one. This sample has 10,000 to 15,000 clones, with 60% to 80% found just once. As for time point: 2014-2015 season, pre-vaccination. Adults were given seasonal inactivated influenza vaccine, and blood CD4 subsets were sorted before and after vaccination. This specimen consisted of CXCR5- memory CD4+ T cells sorted from blood, obtained on the day of influenza vaccination. The TCR originated in an adult who received the influenza vaccine. The chain recombines TRBV10-3 with TRBJ1-2, with D unresolved. This CDR3 reads CAISEGEPYGYTF. The DNA for the CDR3 is TGTGCCATCAGTGAAGGAGAACCCTATGGCTACACCTTC.